Below, 18 T cell receptor beta chains from the same sample are listed, as sequenced in a study of metastatic and nonmetastatic thyroid tumors. MiXCR re-clonotyped the PCR reads for TCRdb. The sample contains tens of thousands of clones, just under 25% of which appear only once. No patient had received any treatment before thyroid surgery. The sample comprised blood. Source of these receptors: a female donor with papillary thyroid cancer or a benign thyroid nodule (not recorded which). Some clones in this sample may be carry-over from other donors' samples.

This clone turned up a few times. The J gene is TRBJ2-7, the V gene TRBV20-1, with a tentative D call TRBD2 (6 bases). Germline CDR1 reads DFQATT; CDR2 reads SNEGSKA (reference sequence). Trimming took 6 bases from V and 0 from J, leaving 12 bases between them. This CDR3 has 13 amino acids. DNA of the CDR3: TGCAGTGCCAGACTAGAGAGCTCCTACGAGCAGTACTTC. Protein: CSARLESSYEQYF.

Notes on this clone: Relative to the germline gene, one junction end is altered; a read error may explain this. This chain connects TRBV15 to TRBJ1-5, with TRBD1 matching 9 bases. The CDR3 has 18 residues. The germline gives CDR1 LNHNV, CDR2 YYDKDF (reference sequence). The DNA for the CDR3 is TGTGCCACCAGGCTGGGACAGGGCATCGGGTTAAGCAATCAGCGCCAGCATTTT. Its protein is CATRLGQGIGLSNQRQHF.

This chain joins TRBV10-3 and TRBJ2-1; TRBD1 is a possible D gene (7 bases). The CDR3 has 15 amino acids. Germline CDR1 is ENHRY and CDR2 is SYGVKD. V lost 0 bases to trimming and J lost 7 bases, with 13 bases between them. In nucleotides, the CDR3 is TGTGCCATCAGTGAGTCCGTAGCGGACAGGAATGAGCAGTTCTTC. Protein: CAISESVADRNEQFF.

This clone appeared many times. The V and J genes are TRBV20-1 and TRBJ2-1; 12 bases map to TRBD2. V shed 6 bases, J shed 3 bases, and the junction held 3 bases outside the gene matches. The CDR3 spans 14 residues. In germline, CDR1 is DFQATT, CDR2 SNEGSKA (reference sequence). The CDR3 sequence is CSASSGRDYNEQFF. DNA of the CDR3: TGCAGTGCCTCTAGCGGGAGGGACTACAATGAGCAGTTCTTC.

This clone was counted only a few times. The chain links TRBV6-2 or TRBV6-3 to TRBJ2-7; D is ambiguous. Germline V lookup: CDR1 MNHEY, CDR2 SVGEGT. V was trimmed by 0 bases and J by 3 bases, leaving 9 bases between them. The CDR3 is made up of 14 amino acids. In DNA, the CDR3 is TGTGCCAGCAGTTACTCCCCGGTGAGCTACGAGCAGTACTTC. Its protein product is CASSYSPVSYEQYF.

This clone was seen ten or more times. The chain recombines TRBV6-1 with TRBJ2-3; D may be TRBD2 (5 bases). The germline V gene has CDR1 MNHNS and CDR2 SASEGT. The CDR3 loop spans 16 amino acids. V lost 5 bases and J 0 bases, leaving 15 bases between the germline ends. The CDR3 region is CASSLQPGESTDTQYF. CDR3 sequence (DNA): TGTGCCAGCAGTCTACAACCCGGGGAGAGCACAGATACGCAGTATTTT.

This clone has ten or more counts. This sequence joins TRBV4-1 and TRBJ2-3; D gene ambiguous. Germline CDR1 is MGHRA and CDR2 is YSYEKL. Trimming pared 0 bases from V and 2 bases from J, leaving 12 bases between. The CDR3 consists of 16 residues. In DNA form, the CDR3 reads TGCGCCAGCAGCCAAGAGGGCCGACTTACCACAGATACGCAGTATTTT. It is translated as CASSQEGRLTTDTQYF.

The sample holds many counts of this clone. The rearrangement joins TRBV13 to TRBJ1-4, with TRBD1 matching over 11 bases. V dropped 5 bases and J dropped 7; count of bases not matched to a gene: 9. Germline assignment: CDR1 PRHDT and CDR2 FYEKMQ (reference sequence). The CDR3 totals 16 residues. As DNA, the CDR3 is TGTGCCAGCAGCCTCCATCCGGGACAGGGGGGTGAAAAACTGTTTTTT. Translation gives CASSLHPGQGGEKLFF.

This clone has a count of ten or more. The V and J genes are TRBV20-1 and TRBJ2-1; D assignment may be TRBD1 or TRBD2 (5 bases each). In germline, CDR1 is DFQATT, CDR2 SNEGSKA (reference sequence). V lost 3 bases and J 6 bases, leaving 15 bases between the germline ends. The CDR3 is 14 residues long. This CDR3 is CSASGGSEGNEQFF. CDR3 nucleotide sequence: TGCAGTGCTAGTGGGGGAAGTGAAGGCAATGAGCAGTTCTTC.

The V and J genes are TRBV18 and TRBJ2-7; D not certain. The CDR3 has 12 amino acids. V lost 3 bases, J lost 6 bases, and 9 bases lay in between. The germline V gene encodes CDR1 KGHSH and CDR2 LQKENI. The CDR3 spells CASSPAVGEQYF. The DNA for the CDR3 is TGTGCCAGCTCACCGGCGGTGGGCGAGCAGTACTTC.

This clone was recorded many times. The chain employs TRBV7-3 and TRBJ2-7, with TRBD1 matching over 8 bases. The CDR3 is 13 amino acids. V shed 3 bases and J 6 bases; nucleotides not matched to a gene: 4. The germline gives CDR1 SGHTA, CDR2 FQGTGA. The CDR3: CASSFDRGCEQYF. CDR3 coding DNA: TGTGCCAGCAGCTTCGACAGGGGCTGCGAGCAGTACTTC.

The chain links TRBV13 to TRBJ2-3; the D is unclear. V gave up 4 bases and J gave up 2 bases, with 16 bases separating them. This CDR3 is built from 16 residues. Germline CDR1 is PRHDT and CDR2 is FYEKMQ (reference sequence). This CDR3 is CASSSSRSPNTDTQYF. CDR3 coding DNA: TGTGCCAGCAGCTCGTCCCGGTCCCCAAACACAGATACGCAGTATTTT.

The rearrangement uses TRBV9 and TRBJ2-3; 7 nucleotides align to TRBD1. The trim removed 0 bases at V and 4 bases at J, leaving 2 bases unmatched. The CDR3 is 14 residues long. Germline V CDR1 and CDR2: SGDLS, YYNGEE. CDR3 in amino acids: CASSVVGTADTQYF. The CDR3 nucleotides are TGTGCCAGCAGCGTAGTGGGGACAGCAGATACGCAGTATTTT.

This clone has at least ten counts. The J gene is TRBJ2-3, the V gene TRBV4-2, with 10 bases that match TRBD2. This CDR3 is 16 amino acids long. The junction had 6 bases not matched to a gene; V was cut back by 1 base and J by 5 bases. Germline lookup yields CDR1 LGHNA and CDR2 YNFKEQ. Written as DNA, the CDR3 is TGTGCCAGCAGCCAAGCGCTAGCGGGAGTTAGAGATACGCAGTATTTT. It yields the protein CASSQALAGVRDTQYF.

This clone has a handful of counts. The genes are TRBV6-1 and TRBJ2-1, with a tentative D call TRBD1 (6 bases). CDR1 and CDR2 (germline): MNHNS, SASEGT. Deletions cut 5 bases from V and 7 bases from J, with 18 bases between. The CDR3 extends over 15 amino acids. In DNA, the CDR3 is TGTGCCAGCAGTCCCTTAAACCAGGGGATAAATGAGCAGTTCTTC. It is translated as CASSPLNQGINEQFF.

The J gene is TRBJ1-1, the V gene TRBV9, with no clear D. The CDR3 contains 14 residues. Looked up from germline, CDR1 is SGDLS and CDR2 is YYNGEE. With 0 bases removed from V and 3 bases from J, the gap between germline ends came to 9 bases. This CDR3 is CASSVVGMDTEAFF. Written as DNA, the CDR3 is TGTGCCAGCAGCGTAGTGGGAATGGACACTGAAGCTTTCTTT.

V usage is TRBV6-4 and J usage is TRBJ1-5; D call uncertain. The CDR3 consists of 13 residues. V dropped 6 bases and J dropped 4 bases, with 10 bases sitting between them. CDR1 MRHNA and CDR2 SNTAGT come from the germline V gene. This CDR3 is CASSGIVNQPQHF. The CDR3 coding sequence is TGTGCCAGCAGCGGTATAGTGAATCAGCCCCAGCATTTT.

This clone turned up a few times. A much larger clone sits a single nucleotide away, making a read error possible. This chain connects TRBV7-9 to TRBJ2-5; D call uncertain. The CDR3 loop spans 8 amino acids. Looked up from germline, CDR1 is SEHNR and CDR2 is FQNEAQ (reference sequence). This chain's CDR3 is CASSPSNF. The CDR3 nucleotides are TGTGCCAGCAGCCCGTCGAACTTC.